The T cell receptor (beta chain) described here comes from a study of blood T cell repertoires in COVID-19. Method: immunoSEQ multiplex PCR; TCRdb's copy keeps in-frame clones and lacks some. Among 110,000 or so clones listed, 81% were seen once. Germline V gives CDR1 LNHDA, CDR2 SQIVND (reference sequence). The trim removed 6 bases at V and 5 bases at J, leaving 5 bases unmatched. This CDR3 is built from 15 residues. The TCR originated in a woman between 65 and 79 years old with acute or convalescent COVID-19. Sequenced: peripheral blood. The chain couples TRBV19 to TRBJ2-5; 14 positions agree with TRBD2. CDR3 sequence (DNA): TGTGCCAGTAGGACTAGCGGGGGGGCCGGTGAGACCCAGTACTTC. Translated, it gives CASRTSGGAGETQYF.